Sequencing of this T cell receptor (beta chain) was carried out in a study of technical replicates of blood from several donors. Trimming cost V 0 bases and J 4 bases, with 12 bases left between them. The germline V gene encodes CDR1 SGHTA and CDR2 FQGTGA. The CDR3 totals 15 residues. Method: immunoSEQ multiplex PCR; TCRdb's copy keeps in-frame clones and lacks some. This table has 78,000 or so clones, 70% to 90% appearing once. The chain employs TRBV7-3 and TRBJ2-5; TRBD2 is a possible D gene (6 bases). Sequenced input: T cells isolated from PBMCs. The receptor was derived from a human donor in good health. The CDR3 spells CASSLTSGLGETQYF. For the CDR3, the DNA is TGTGCCAGCAGCTTAACATCGGGACTCGGAGAGACCCAGTACTTC.